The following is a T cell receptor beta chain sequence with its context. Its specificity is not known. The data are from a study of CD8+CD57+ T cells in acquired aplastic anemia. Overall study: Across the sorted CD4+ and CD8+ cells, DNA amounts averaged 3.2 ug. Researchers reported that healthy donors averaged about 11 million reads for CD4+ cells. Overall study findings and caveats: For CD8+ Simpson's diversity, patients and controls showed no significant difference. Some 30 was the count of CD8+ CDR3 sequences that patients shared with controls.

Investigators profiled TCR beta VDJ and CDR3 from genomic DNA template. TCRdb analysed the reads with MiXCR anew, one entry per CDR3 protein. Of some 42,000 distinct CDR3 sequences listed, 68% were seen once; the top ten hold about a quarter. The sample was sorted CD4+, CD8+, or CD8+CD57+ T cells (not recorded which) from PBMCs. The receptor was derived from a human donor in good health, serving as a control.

The CDR3: CASTRTDSPLHF. As DNA, the CDR3 is TGTGCCAGCACAAGGACGGATTCACCCCTCCACTTT. V is TRBV7-2 and J is TRBJ1-6, with D unclear. Looked up from germline, CDR1 is SGHTA and CDR2 is FQGNSA. Trimming removed 7 bases at V and 8 bases at J, with 9 bases between. This CDR3 is 12 amino acids long.